These 21 T cell receptor beta chains came from one sample sequenced in a study of blood T cell repertoires in COVID-19. The repertoire was sequenced with immunoSEQ multiplex PCR; TCRdb's copy has only in-frame clones and lacks some. This sample has some 340,000 clones, with around 80% found just once. Sample: peripheral blood. The source of these receptors is a man aged 25-45 years with active or convalescent COVID-19.

CDR3 residues: CASSQDSGSYEQYF. The CDR3 bases are TGTGCCAGCAGCCAAGATTCAGGGTCCTACGAGCAGTACTTC. The chain combines TRBV4-2 with TRBJ2-7; TRBD1 might be the D (5 bases). From germline, CDR1 is LGHNA and CDR2 YNFKEQ. The ends were cut back, 0 bases at V and 1 base at J, with 7 bases in the middle. CDR3 length equals 14 residues.

V gene TRBV19 combines with J gene TRBJ2-5; 8 bases are shared with TRBD1. J lost 2 bases, V lost 4 bases, and 0 bases had no gene match. The CDR3 extends over 13 amino acids. Germline-derived CDR1 and CDR2 are LNHDA and SQIVND (reference sequence). CDR3 sequence: CASSRDRQETQYF. The DNA of the CDR3 is TGTGCCAGTAGTAGGGACAGGCAAGAGACCCAGTACTTC. Complete variable domain (other parts from reference TRBV19 and TRBJ2-5): DGGITQSPKYLFRKEGQNVTLSCEQNLNHDAMYWYRQDPGQGLRLIYYSQIVNDFQKGDIAEGYSVSREKKESFPLTVTSAQKNPTAFYLCASSRDRQETQYFGPGTRLLVL.

Written as DNA, the CDR3 is TGTGCCAGCAGCCCCTTTTACAGGGGAAGACTACAAGGCTATGGCTACACCTTC. Translating it yields CASSPFYRGRLQGYGYTF. This chain joins TRBV5-6 and TRBJ1-2, with 7 bases fitting TRBD1. This CDR3 spans 18 amino acids. Germline-derived CDR1 and CDR2 are SGHDT and YYEEEE. Germline trimming cut 4 bases from V and 4 bases from J; bases unmatched to any gene: 19. The full variable domain, in which reference TRBV5-6 and TRBJ1-2 provide the parts outside the CDR3, is DAGVTQSPTHLIKTRGQQVTLRCSPKSGHDTVSWYQQALGQGPQFIFQYYEEEERQRGNFPDRFSGHQFPNYSSELNVNALLLGDSALYLCASSPFYRGRLQGYGYTFGSGTRLTVV.

This clone showed up just a few times. The chain couples TRBV11-3 to TRBJ2-2; no firm D call. Per the germline V gene, CDR1 is SGHNT and CDR2 is YENEEA. The ends were cut back, 5 bases at V and 6 bases at J, with 19 bases in the middle. This CDR3 has 16 residues. CDR3 loop: CASSHKDLDRAGELFF. For the CDR3, the DNA is TGTGCCAGCAGCCACAAGGATCTAGATCGCGCCGGGGAGCTGTTTTTT.

The rearrangement uses TRBV19 and TRBJ1-2; D uncertain. Germline loops: CDR1 LNHDA, CDR2 SQIVND (reference sequence). V dropped 3 bases and J dropped 0 bases, with 11 bases sitting between them. The CDR3 extends over 15 amino acids. CDR3 coding DNA: TGTGCCAGTAGTATGCGGGCGGCAACTAACTATGGCTACACCTTC. It codes for CASSMRAATNYGYTF.

This chain uses TRBV12-3 or TRBV12-4 with TRBJ2-1; no definite D call. The CDR3 loop spans 12 amino acids. V was shortened by 6 bases and J by 10 bases, with 13 bases between the two germline ends. CDR3 region: CASSLTRREQFF. In DNA, the CDR3 is TGTGCCAGCAGCCTTACCCGTCGGGAGCAGTTCTTC.

This chain connects TRBV30 to TRBJ1-4; 7 nucleotides match TRBD1. The V gene's germline CDR1 is GTSNPN and CDR2 SVGIG (reference sequence). Losses at the gene ends were 3 bases for V and 14 bases for J; bases not matched to a gene: 18. This CDR3 is built from 15 residues. The DNA of the CDR3 is TGTGCCTGGAGCGACTATGGGACAGACCCTCGAAGGCTGTTTTTT. The encoded protein is CAWSDYGTDPRRLFF.

Here the CDR3 DNA reads TGTGCCAGCTCAACTGGGTGGCGGGATCAGCCCCAGCATTTT. Protein sequence: CASSTGWRDQPQHF. V gene TRBV18 combines with J gene TRBJ1-5, with D unresolved. Germline V CDR1 and CDR2: KGHSH, LQKENI. This CDR3 is 14 amino acids long. Trimming cost V 5 bases and J 5 bases, with 13 bases left between them.

The V and J genes are TRBV7-2 and TRBJ1-6, with 9 bases lining up with TRBD1. The junction had 9 bases not matched to a gene; V was cut back by 2 bases and J by 10 bases. CDR1 is SGHTA and CDR2 is FQGNSA in the germline V gene. This CDR3 has 16 residues. Written as DNA, the CDR3 is TGTGCCAGCAGCTTACGTGCGACAGGGGGGGGGTCACCCCTCCACTTT. Translated, it gives CASSLRATGGGSPLHF.

The chain links TRBV9 to TRBJ2-7, with D maybe TRBD1 (5 bases). This CDR3 contains 14 residues. Germline lookup yields CDR1 SGDLS and CDR2 YYNGEE. V lost 0 bases, J lost 3 bases, and 10 bases lay in between. The CDR3 protein is CASSVDHRSYEQYF. As DNA, the CDR3 is TGTGCCAGCAGCGTAGACCACAGGAGCTACGAGCAGTACTTC.

The chain uses TRBV12-3 or TRBV12-4 and TRBJ2-7; 7 bases align to TRBD1. CDR3 length equals 13 residues. Trimming took 8 bases from V and 1 from J; bases not matched to a gene: 5. CDR3 sequence reads: CASRWDSSYEQYF. The CDR3 DNA sequence: TGTGCCAGCCGCTGGGACAGTTCCTACGAGCAGTACTTC.

A word on this clone: The same CDR3 is also encoded by other DNA sequences in this sample. V is TRBV11-2 and J is TRBJ2-3; no firm D call. CDR1 is SGHAT, CDR2 FQNNGV, per germline. This CDR3 comprises 14 residues. V was trimmed by 5 bases and J by 0 bases, leaving 9 bases between them. The CDR3 DNA is TGTGCCAGCAGCCCCACGGTTAGCACAGATACGCAGTATTTT. Residues: CASSPTVSTDTQYF.

The J gene is TRBJ2-7, the V gene TRBV21-1; the table's D call of TRBD2 was not tested on the DNA. TRBV21-1 is deemed a pseudogene. The CDR3 covers 14 residues. CDR3 nucleotides: TGTGCCAGCATCCCCAGCGGGAGTGGATACGAGCAGTACTTC. It yields the protein CASIPSGSGYEQYF.

This chain connects TRBV29-1 to TRBJ2-3; a weak D match, TRBD2 (6 bases). This CDR3 region has 13 residues. Germline V gives CDR1 SQVTM, CDR2 ANQGSEA. V gave up 4 bases and J gave up 8 bases, with 16 bases separating them. CDR3: CSVVISGGGTQYF. CDR3 nucleotides: TGCAGCGTTGTCATTAGCGGCGGCGGTACGCAGTATTTT.

The chain recombines TRBV7-8 with TRBJ1-3; D gene unclear. Germline CDR1 is SGHVS and CDR2 is FQNEAQ. CDR3 length: 17 residues. Trimming cost V 0 bases and J 0 bases, with 12 bases left between them. CDR3: CASSLAGRRPSGNTIYF. DNA of the CDR3: TGTGCCAGCAGCTTAGCGGGGAGAAGACCCTCTGGAAACACCATATATTTT.

The chain employs TRBV29-1 and TRBJ2-2, with D perhaps TRBD2 (6 bases). Germline CDR1 and CDR2: SQVTM and ANQGSEA. The CDR3 loop spans 13 amino acids. Trimming shortened V by 4 bases and J by 7 bases, and 13 bases separated the two germline ends. DNA of the CDR3: TGCAGCGTTGGTAGCGGACGCCACGGGGAGCTGTTTTTT. Protein sequence: CSVGSGRHGELFF.

CDR3 sequence reads: CATSLDWGLAGADGELFF. CDR3 sequence (DNA): TGTGCCACCAGTTTAGACTGGGGACTAGCGGGAGCGGACGGGGAGCTGTTTTTT. The J gene is TRBJ2-2, the V gene TRBV15; TRBD2 matches 14 bases. V was clipped by 6 bases and J by 7 bases; unmatched bases: 13. Germline-derived CDR1 and CDR2 are LNHNV and YYDKDF (reference sequence). The CDR3 is 18 residues long.

The chain is built from TRBV12-5 and TRBJ1-5; TRBD1 aligns across 8 bases. Germline V gene data show CDR1 as LGHNT and CDR2 as FRNRAP. The V and J ends lost 2 bases and 0 bases, in that order; junction bases with no gene match: 3. The CDR3 consists of 16 residues. Here the CDR3 reads CASGLTDRGSNQPQHF. As DNA, the CDR3 is TGTGCTAGTGGTTTGACAGACAGGGGTAGCAATCAGCCCCAGCATTTT.

The table lists this clone with a count of one. This sequence joins TRBV30 and TRBJ1-2; D possibly corresponds to TRBD1 (5 bases). This CDR3 region has 13 residues. V lost 4 bases, J lost 2 bases, and 11 bases lay in between. Germline V gene data show CDR1 as GTSNPN and CDR2 as SVGIG (reference sequence). The CDR3 region is CAWKADSNYGYTF. CDR3 DNA sequence: TGTGCCTGGAAAGCTGACAGCAACTATGGCTACACCTTC.

This clone was recorded a few times. The J gene is TRBJ1-2, the V gene TRBV5-6; D gene uncertain. Germline CDR1 SGHDT, CDR2 YYEEEE. Trimming cost V 1 base and J 1 base, with 8 bases left between them. The CDR3 is 14 amino acids. The DNA for the CDR3 is TGTGCCAGCAGCTTGCTGACACTTAACTATGGCTACACCTTC. It specifies CASSLLTLNYGYTF.

The CDR3 loop is CASSSGQGAFGEKLFF. DNA for the CDR3: TGTGCCAGTAGTTCGGGACAGGGGGCCTTCGGTGAAAAACTGTTTTTT. The rearrangement uses TRBV19 and TRBJ1-4; 12 bases agree with TRBD1. The CDR3 totals 16 residues. Trimming at V came to 5 bases and at J to 7 bases, leaving 8 bases not matched to a gene. From germline, CDR1 is LNHDA and CDR2 SQIVND (reference sequence).